The present entry profiles one TCR beta chain with its context. Antigen specificity is unknown. This specimen comes from a study of beta chain features in type 1 diabetes. Expressed TCRB transcripts were sequenced because the isolated RNA had all been reverse transcribed beforehand. Measured with immunoSEQ multiplex PCR; TCRdb has only the in-frame clones, and not every one. The sample shows 60,000 to 75,000 clones, roughly three fifths of them seen only once. General observations from the study: For type 1 diabetes patients, VDJ junctions showed fewer insertions and more deletions. In cDNA sequencing, cells with high TCR expression could be over-represented. A closer apparent resemblance between naive, central memory and Treg TCRB repertoires was seen in patients than in healthy donors.

The germline V gene has CDR1 GTSNPN and CDR2 SVGIG (reference sequence). The V gene end was trimmed by 3 bases and the J gene end by 12 bases; junction bases not matched to a gene: 12. The CDR3 has 14 residues. Cell sorting via CD45RO/CCR7/CD25/CD127/CD95/CD27 was performed to obtain CD4+ naive, central memory, regulatory and stem cell-like memory cells. The sample was Tregs from blood. The V gene is TRBV30, the J gene TRBJ2-1; 9 nucleotides align to TRBD2. The sequence was collected from a woman aged 18-29 years in good health. CDR3 region: CAWRSLAGTGGQFF. CDR3 nucleotides: TGTGCCTGGAGAAGCCTAGCGGGGACCGGCGGGCAGTTCTTC.